Listed here is a single TCR beta chain. Its target is unknown. The sample comes from a study of T cell responses to AZD1222 COVID-19 vaccine. In germline, CDR1 is SGHAT, CDR2 FQNNGV. The CDR3 totals 14 residues. The V end was cut by 2 bases, the J end by 8 bases, with 15 bases between. Second doses that came at about 4 or about 12 weeks were put together. Study findings and constraints: Per reports, nearly half of all spike-specific TCRs target regions that are unmutated in variants. Vaccine-related CD4 TCRs covered spike, predominating at 160-218 and 743-854.

Method: immunoSEQ multiplex PCR; TCRdb's copy keeps in-frame clones and lacks some. The data hold around 150,000 clones, with 92% observed a single time. The chain has TRBV11-2 and TRBJ1-2; perhaps TRBD1 as D (5 bases). Specimen: peripheral blood, collected 28 days after the second AZD1222 dose. This sequence was found in an adult who received the AZD1222 COVID-19 vaccine. The CDR3 is CASSLRGGGGGYTF. The CDR3, as DNA: TGTGCCAGCAGCTTACGTGGGGGAGGAGGAGGCTACACCTTC.